The clone carrying this T cell receptor beta chain was seen a handful of times. Its antigen is as yet unknown. CDR1 is SGHNT and CDR2 is YYREEE in the germline V gene (reference sequence). The CDR3 totals 14 residues. The V segment lost 6 bases and the J segment 5 bases; nucleotides outside the gene matches: 8. Healthy bone marrow donors made up the cohort. Researchers ran the PCR with 60 Vbeta and 13 Jbeta primers. Libraries were prepared by immunoSEQ multiplex PCR; TCRdb keeps only in-frame clonotypes and omits some of them. Of over 150,000 clones listed, around 80% are singletons. These data are taken from a study of cytomegalovirus exposure and HLA in healthy donors. The study's findings and limits: Listed as cytomegalovirus-associated were 150 to 200 TCR beta chains. An assumption of roughly uniform sequencing depth across donors underlay the presence/absence analyses.

The receptor's source is a human donor in good health. Sequencing was performed on PBMCs. The chain is built from TRBV5-4 and TRBJ1-2; 9 positions agree with TRBD1. The CDR3 region has the DNA TGTGCCAGCAAACCGGGACAGGGAGATTATGGCTACACCTTC. This encodes CASKPGQGDYGYTF.